A selection of T cell receptor beta chains follows, all from one sample in a study of T cells in localized non-small cell lung cancer. Produced via immunoSEQ multiplex PCR; TCRdb's table is partial and in-frame only. This sample has about 13,000 clones, with roughly 28% found just once. Specimen: lung tumor tissue, collected before any cancer treatment. These receptors came from a female donor older than 55 with stage I lung adenocarcinoma. Both conserved end residues are part of each CDR3. Each record gives: V gene, D gene, J gene, clone size, CDR3 DNA, CDR3 protein. D genes are given only for firm matches. The size of a clone is reported for some rows only, either as once, few or many, or as a class for expanded clones.

V gene: TRBV15; D gene: NA; J gene: TRBJ2-1; clone size: NA; CDR3 DNA: TGTGCCACCAGCAGTTTTTCTCCGGTAGGGGGTTACAATGAGCAGTTCTTC; CDR3 protein: CATSSFSPVGGYNEQFF
V gene: TRBV14; D gene: TRBD1; J gene: TRBJ2-6; clone size: NA; CDR3 DNA: TGTGCCAGCAGCCAAGTAGACAGGGGGCTATCTGGGGCCAACGTCCTGACTTTC; CDR3 protein: CASSQVDRGLSGANVLTF
V gene: TRBV29-1; D gene: NA; J gene: TRBJ2-4; clone size: NA; CDR3 DNA: TGCAGCGTTGAGGGGCAGGGGAACATTCAGTACTTC; CDR3 protein: CSVEGQGNIQYF
V gene: TRBV2; D gene: TRBD2; J gene: TRBJ2-1; clone size: NA; CDR3 DNA: TGTGCCAGCAGGGGGACTAGCGGGCCCTACAATGAGCAGTTCTTC; CDR3 protein: CASRGTSGPYNEQFF
V gene: TRBV30; D gene: NA; J gene: TRBJ1-5; clone size: NA; CDR3 DNA: TGTGCCTGGAGTGTACAACAGGTTAATCAGCCCCAGCATTTT; CDR3 protein: CAWSVQQVNQPQHF
V gene: TRBV9; D gene: NA; J gene: TRBJ1-3; clone size: few; CDR3 DNA: TGTGCCAGCAGCGTAGCTGCAGGGCCAAGTGGAAACACCATATATTTT; CDR3 protein: CASSVAAGPSGNTIYF
V gene: TRBV11-3; D gene: NA; J gene: TRBJ1-1; clone size: few; CDR3 DNA: TGTGCCAGCAGCCCCCGGCCCATGAACACTGAAGCTTTCTTT; CDR3 protein: CASSPRPMNTEAFF
V gene: TRBV5-1; D gene: NA; J gene: TRBJ1-2; clone size: few; CDR3 DNA: TGCGCCAGCAGCTTGCAGCTCCCATTAGGAGGCTACACCTTC; CDR3 protein: CASSLQLPLGGYTF
V gene: TRBV14; D gene: NA; J gene: TRBJ1-1; clone size: once; CDR3 DNA: TGTGCCAGCAGCCAGCAACTCTCTGGAGCTTTCTTT; CDR3 protein: CASSQQLSGAFF
V gene: TRBV30; D gene: TRBD2; J gene: TRBJ2-1; clone size: NA; CDR3 DNA: TGTGCCTGGAGAAAGGGACTAGCGGGAGGGAATGAGCAGTTCTTC; CDR3 protein: CAWRKGLAGGNEQFF
V gene: TRBV11-3; D gene: NA; J gene: TRBJ1-3; clone size: NA; CDR3 DNA: TGTGCCAGCAGCTTGCCCGACGGACGGGGCTTCTCTGGAAACACCATATATTTT; CDR3 protein: CASSLPDGRGFSGNTIYF
V gene: TRBV9; D gene: NA; J gene: TRBJ2-2; clone size: many; CDR3 DNA: TGTGCCAGCAGCGTCTCAGGGGATCGGACCGGGGAGCTGTTTTTT; CDR3 protein: CASSVSGDRTGELFF
V gene: TRBV29-1; D gene: TRBD2; J gene: TRBJ2-7; clone size: NA; CDR3 DNA: TGCAGCGTTGCGGGACTAGCGGGAAACTACGAGCAGTACTTC; CDR3 protein: CSVAGLAGNYEQYF
V gene: TRBV11-3; D gene: NA; J gene: TRBJ2-3; clone size: NA; CDR3 DNA: TGTGCCAGCAGCCACCACCGGGACGGGTACACAGATACGCAGTATTTT; CDR3 protein: CASSHHRDGYTDTQYF
V gene: TRBV11-3; D gene: NA; J gene: TRBJ1-1; clone size: few; CDR3 DNA: TGTGTCAGCAGCCTAGGGATGGAAAGGAACACTGAAGCTTTCTTT; CDR3 protein: CVSSLGMERNTEAFF
V gene: TRBV6-8; D gene: TRBD2; J gene: TRBJ2-5; clone size: few; CDR3 DNA: TGTGCCAGCAGTTATTTTAGCGGGCCCTCAGAGACCCAGTACTTC; CDR3 protein: CASSYFSGPSETQYF
V gene: TRBV9; D gene: TRBD1; J gene: TRBJ1-2; clone size: NA; CDR3 DNA: TGTGCCAGCAGCGTAGTTACAGGGGGAACTGGCTACACCTTC; CDR3 protein: CASSVVTGGTGYTF
V gene: TRBV19; D gene: TRBD1; J gene: TRBJ1-2; clone size: once; CDR3 DNA: TGTGCCAGTAGTATTCGGCGGGACAGGCGGCTAAATGGCTACACCTTC; CDR3 protein: CASSIRRDRRLNGYTF
V gene: TRBV14; D gene: TRBD1; J gene: TRBJ1-2; clone size: NA; CDR3 DNA: TGTGCCAGCAGCCAGGGAGGGGGCAGTAACTATGGCTACACCTTC; CDR3 protein: CASSQGGGSNYGYTF
V gene: TRBV11-3; D gene: NA; J gene: TRBJ2-3; clone size: few; CDR3 DNA: TGTGCCAGCAGCTTAGTTCCAACTCGGGATACGCAGTATTTT; CDR3 protein: CASSLVPTRDTQYF
V gene: TRBV11-3; D gene: NA; J gene: TRBJ2-3; clone size: few; CDR3 DNA: TGTGCCAGCAGCGCATTGGGAATCGAGACAGATACGCAGTATTTT; CDR3 protein: CASSALGIETDTQYF
V gene: TRBV9; D gene: TRBD1; J gene: TRBJ2-5; clone size: NA; CDR3 DNA: TGTGCCAGCAGGAGACAGGGCCAAGAGACCCAGTACTTC; CDR3 protein: CASRRQGQETQYF
V gene: TRBV19; D gene: NA; J gene: TRBJ1-4; clone size: once; CDR3 DNA: TGTGCCAGTAGTACTCAGGGATCAACTAATGAAAAACTGTTTTTT; CDR3 protein: CASSTQGSTNEKLFF
V gene: TRBV6-8; D gene: NA; J gene: TRBJ2-1; clone size: NA; CDR3 DNA: TGTGCCAGCAGTAGCGGATCGGGGGCCCTTCTACAAGAGCAGTTCTTC; CDR3 protein: CASSSGSGALLQEQFF
V gene: TRBV29-1; D gene: NA; J gene: TRBJ1-4; clone size: NA; CDR3 DNA: TGCAGCGCTTACGGGGGTTCGGAAAAACTGTTTTTT; CDR3 protein: CSAYGGSEKLFF
V gene: TRBV4-1; D gene: NA; J gene: TRBJ2-3; clone size: few; CDR3 DNA: TGCGCCAGCAGCCAACCTGAACAGGCGCCGGGGCATACGCAGTATTTT; CDR3 protein: CASSQPEQAPGHTQYF
V gene: TRBV6-8; D gene: NA; J gene: TRBJ1-1; clone size: medium-sized; CDR3 DNA: TGTGCCAGCAGTGATAGGGCTAACACTGAAGCTTTCTTT; CDR3 protein: CASSDRANTEAFF
V gene: TRBV30; D gene: NA; J gene: TRBJ1-1; clone size: few; CDR3 DNA: TGTGCCTGGAGTGTGAAAGGGAACACTGAAGCTTTCTTT; CDR3 protein: CAWSVKGNTEAFF
V gene: TRBV14; D gene: TRBD2; J gene: TRBJ2-1; clone size: NA; CDR3 DNA: TGTGCCAGCAGCCAAGACCTAGCGGGAGTTTATGAGCAGTTCTTC; CDR3 protein: CASSQDLAGVYEQFF
V gene: TRBV18; D gene: NA; J gene: TRBJ1-5; clone size: NA; CDR3 DNA: TGTGCCAGCTCAGAAGACGGAGTCAGCAATCAGCCCCAGCATTTT; CDR3 protein: CASSEDGVSNQPQHF
V gene: TRBV6-8; D gene: NA; J gene: TRBJ1-1; clone size: NA; CDR3 DNA: TGTGCCAGCAGTCGCCCGTTAAACACTGAAGCTTTCTTT; CDR3 protein: CASSRPLNTEAFF
V gene: TRBV18; D gene: NA; J gene: TRBJ1-2; clone size: NA; CDR3 DNA: TGTGCCAGCTCACCCCAGGAGGGCGCTAACTATGGCTACACCTTC; CDR3 protein: CASSPQEGANYGYTF
V gene: TRBV6-8; D gene: TRBD2; J gene: TRBJ2-7; clone size: NA; CDR3 DNA: TGTGCCAGCAGTCAGAGGGTAGCGGGGACCGGATCCTACGAGCAGTACTTC; CDR3 protein: CASSQRVAGTGSYEQYF
V gene: TRBV5-1; D gene: NA; J gene: TRBJ1-3; clone size: NA; CDR3 DNA: TGCGCCAGCAGCCTATCCCCCCAGGGAACCTCTGGAAACACCATATATTTT; CDR3 protein: CASSLSPQGTSGNTIYF
V gene: TRBV19; D gene: NA; J gene: TRBJ1-2; clone size: NA; CDR3 DNA: TGTGCCAGTACCCCCGAGGGTGGTAGGCGCTATGGCTACACCTTC; CDR3 protein: CASTPEGGRRYGYTF
V gene: TRBV14; D gene: NA; J gene: TRBJ1-1; clone size: NA; CDR3 DNA: TGTGCCAGCAGCCAGGGCCCCAACACTGAAGCTTTCTTT; CDR3 protein: CASSQGPNTEAFF
V gene: TRBV9; D gene: NA; J gene: TRBJ1-3; clone size: NA; CDR3 DNA: TGTGCCAGCAGCGCGGCCGGGGGGCCGGGAAACACCATATATTTT; CDR3 protein: CASSAAGGPGNTIYF
V gene: TRBV6-8; D gene: NA; J gene: TRBJ1-1; clone size: NA; CDR3 DNA: TGTGCCAGCAGTTACTCCTGGGGTAGGGGCACTGAAGCTTTCTTT; CDR3 protein: CASSYSWGRGTEAFF
V gene: TRBV11-3; D gene: TRBD1; J gene: TRBJ2-7; clone size: few; CDR3 DNA: TGTGCCAGCAGCTACGCAACCGGGACAGAATACTACGAGCAGTACTTC; CDR3 protein: CASSYATGTEYYEQYF
V gene: TRBV6-8; D gene: NA; J gene: TRBJ2-7; clone size: few; CDR3 DNA: TGTGCCAGCACTAAGCTCGACAGGGTCGGGGGGCTCTACGAGCAGTACTTC; CDR3 protein: CASTKLDRVGGLYEQYF
V gene: TRBV11-3; D gene: NA; J gene: TRBJ2-6; clone size: NA; CDR3 DNA: TGTGCCAGCAGCTTAGGCGGCTCCGGGGCCAACGTCCTGACTTTC; CDR3 protein: CASSLGGSGANVLTF
V gene: TRBV4-1; D gene: NA; J gene: TRBJ2-7; clone size: few; CDR3 DNA: TGCGCCAGCAGCCAAGACCGCAGGACGATTACCTACGAGCAGTACTTC; CDR3 protein: CASSQDRRTITYEQYF
V gene: TRBV18; D gene: TRBD1; J gene: TRBJ1-1; clone size: few; CDR3 DNA: TGTGCCAGCTCACCACCAGGGGGCGAAAAAGCTTTCTTT; CDR3 protein: CASSPPGGEKAFF
V gene: TRBV5-1; D gene: TRBD2; J gene: TRBJ2-5; clone size: once; CDR3 DNA: TGCGCCAGCAGCTCGGGACTAGCGGGAGGAGAGACCCAGTACTTC; CDR3 protein: CASSSGLAGGETQYF
V gene: TRBV30; D gene: NA; J gene: TRBJ1-5; clone size: NA; CDR3 DNA: TGTGCCTGGACCTCAGGGTTATGGGAGCCCCAGCATTTT; CDR3 protein: CAWTSGLWEPQHF
V gene: TRBV11-3; D gene: NA; J gene: TRBJ1-3; clone size: many; CDR3 DNA: TGTGCCAGCAGCTTAAACCCGCCCTACTCTGGAAACACCATATATTTT; CDR3 protein: CASSLNPPYSGNTIYF
V gene: TRBV30; D gene: NA; J gene: TRBJ2-1; clone size: NA; CDR3 DNA: TGTGCCTGGAGTGGGTCGGGACCCTACAATGAGCAGTTCTTC; CDR3 protein: CAWSGSGPYNEQFF
V gene: TRBV19; D gene: NA; J gene: TRBJ2-5; clone size: NA; CDR3 DNA: TGTGCCAGTGACGAGGGGCCAGAGACCCAGTACTTC; CDR3 protein: CASDEGPETQYF
V gene: TRBV18; D gene: TRBD1; J gene: TRBJ2-7; clone size: few; CDR3 DNA: TGTGCCAGCTCACCGGACCTTCGGACAGGGGCCTACGAGCAGTACTTC; CDR3 protein: CASSPDLRTGAYEQYF
V gene: TRBV18; D gene: NA; J gene: TRBJ2-7; clone size: NA; CDR3 DNA: TGTGCCAGCTCACCACTAAGGGACCACGAGCAGTACTTC; CDR3 protein: CASSPLRDHEQYF
V gene: TRBV19; D gene: NA; J gene: TRBJ2-3; clone size: NA; CDR3 DNA: TGTGCCAGTAGTCTGACGCGGGGAGGCACAGATACGCAGTATTTT; CDR3 protein: CASSLTRGGTDTQYF
V gene: TRBV6-8; D gene: NA; J gene: TRBJ2-1; clone size: NA; CDR3 DNA: TGTGCCAGCAGAGCCGGGGGGCTAGCCCATGAGCAGTTCTTC; CDR3 protein: CASRAGGLAHEQFF
V gene: TRBV19; D gene: NA; J gene: TRBJ2-2; clone size: NA; CDR3 DNA: TGTGCCAGTACCCGACAGGAGGGCGGGACCGGGGAGCTGTTTTTT; CDR3 protein: CASTRQEGGTGELFF
V gene: TRBV6-8; D gene: NA; J gene: TRBJ1-1; clone size: NA; CDR3 DNA: TGTGCCAGCAGTTACCGGGGGATTCGGACTGAAGCTTTCTTT; CDR3 protein: CASSYRGIRTEAFF
V gene: TRBV11-3; D gene: TRBD1; J gene: TRBJ2-2; clone size: few; CDR3 DNA: TGTGCCAGCAGCCCACAGGGGGATTGGGACACCGGGGAGCTGTTTTTT; CDR3 protein: CASSPQGDWDTGELFF